One and the same sample provided the 22 T cell receptor beta chains below, sequenced in a study of CD8 T cells in Susac syndrome. The RNA, about 0.45 to 1 ug, was put through reverse transcription using random hexamers. MiXCR, applied by TCRdb to the immunoSEQ multiplex PCR reads, yields one record per CDR3 protein. The table has about 200,000 distinct CDR3 sequences, more than 90% seen once. Sequenced: CD4+ T cells from PBMCs. All receptors derive from a human donor with multiple sclerosis.

This chain joins TRBV4-2 and TRBJ2-6; 9 positions match TRBD1. The germline V gene encodes CDR1 LGHNA and CDR2 YNFKEQ. V dropped 3 bases and J dropped 3; count of bases not matched to a gene: 6. The CDR3 is 17 amino acids. CDR3 sequence reads: CASSHKTGGSGANVLTF. DNA of the CDR3: TGTGCCAGCAGCCACAAGACAGGGGGTAGTGGGGCCAACGTCCTGACTTTC.

This clonotype has a handful of counts. V usage is TRBV3-1 and J usage is TRBJ1-1, with D unresolved. This CDR3 is built from 13 residues. Germline CDR1 reads LGHDT; CDR2 reads YNNKEL (reference sequence). V was pared by 1 base and J by 0 bases, with 3 bases between. CDR3 amino acids: CASSQAVNTEAFF. CDR3 bases: TGTGCCAGCAGCCAAGCGGTGAACACTGAAGCTTTCTTT.

J is TRBJ2-7 and V is TRBV24-1, with TRBD1 matching over 9 bases. V lost 3 bases, J lost 7 bases, and 9 bases stayed unmatched. The CDR3 spans 15 residues. Germline CDR1 reads KGHDR; CDR2 reads SFDVKD. The CDR3 DNA sequence: TGTGCCACCAGTGATACCGGGACAGGGTACGGTGAGCAGTACTTC. As protein: CATSDTGTGYGEQYF.

This rearrangement joins TRBV20-1 to TRBJ2-7; TRBD2 matches 7 bases. This CDR3 region has 14 residues. Trimming removed 6 bases from V and 1 base from J; junction bases left unmatched: 9. Germline-derived CDR1 and CDR2 are DFQATT and SNEGSKA (reference sequence). Here the CDR3 reads CSASGEGSSYEQYF. CDR3 in DNA: TGCAGTGCCAGTGGGGAGGGGAGTTCCTACGAGCAGTACTTC.

This clonotype appeared once. The rearrangement links TRBV12-3 or TRBV12-4 to TRBJ2-2; 8 bases line up with TRBD1. V was clipped by 6 bases and J by 3 bases; unmatched bases: 3. The CDR3 totals 14 residues. The CDR3 loop reads CASRTQGDTGELFF. The CDR3 nucleotides are TGTGCCAGCAGGACACAGGGGGACACCGGGGAGCTGTTTTTT.

The V call is TRBV2, the J call TRBJ2-5; 7 bases are a match to TRBD2. Germline V lookup: CDR1 SNHLY, CDR2 FYNNEI. The CDR3 extends over 12 amino acids. V shed 3 bases and J 6 bases; nucleotides not matched to a gene: 1. CDR3: CASSDGRQTQYF. The CDR3 nucleotides are TGTGCCAGCAGTGACGGGAGGCAGACCCAGTACTTC.

This chain uses TRBV30 with TRBJ1-1; D possibly corresponds to TRBD1 (5 bases). Germline assignment: CDR1 GTSNPN and CDR2 SVGIG (reference sequence). V gave up 4 bases and J gave up 10 bases, with 16 bases separating them. This CDR3 comprises 12 residues. CDR3 in amino acids: CAWNRLGGVAFF. As DNA, the CDR3 is TGTGCCTGGAACCGCCTGGGAGGGGTAGCTTTCTTT.

The V and J genes are TRBV2 and TRBJ1-6; D gene unclear. Between the trimmed V and J ends, which lost 3 bases and 8 bases, there was a span of 2 bases. This CDR3 spans 11 amino acids. The germline V gene encodes CDR1 SNHLY and CDR2 FYNNEI. The CDR3 reads CASSEYSPLHF. Written as DNA, the CDR3 is TGTGCCAGCAGTGAGTATTCACCCCTCCACTTT.

The rearrangement uses TRBV5-1 and TRBJ1-5; D is unclear. Trimming pared 2 bases from V and 0 bases from J, leaving 3 bases between. The CDR3 sequence is 13 residues long. The germline gives CDR1 SGHRS, CDR2 YFSETQ. Here the CDR3 DNA reads TGCGCCAGCAGCTTCCGTAGCAATCAGCCCCAGCATTTT. Translating it yields CASSFRSNQPQHF.

The V call is TRBV7-2, the J call TRBJ1-2, with 8 bases lining up with TRBD1. V dropped 5 bases and J dropped 2; count of bases not matched to a gene: 7. This CDR3 region has 15 residues. Germline CDR1 SGHTA, CDR2 FQGNSA. CDR3 sequence (DNA): TGTGCCAGCAGCACCGACAGGGGACGAAACTATGGCTACACCTTC. Translation gives CASSTDRGRNYGYTF.

The chain is built from TRBV12-3 or TRBV12-4 and TRBJ1-5, with a weak D call TRBD1 (6 bases). CDR3 length equals 15 residues. Trimming left V 6 bases short and J 1 base short, with 13 bases between. The CDR3 protein is CASSLKGGSNQPQHF. CDR3 DNA sequence: TGTGCCAGCAGCCTCAAGGGGGGAAGCAATCAGCCCCAGCATTTT.

V and J are TRBV4-1 and TRBJ2-7; no clear D. Trimming removed 1 base at V and 6 bases at J, with 13 bases between. Germline CDR1 reads MGHRA; CDR2 reads YSYEKL. CDR3 length: 14 residues. CDR3 DNA: TGCGCCAGCAGCCAAGGAATGGGGTCCATCGAGCAGTACTTC. It is translated as CASSQGMGSIEQYF.

The chain links TRBV4-1 to TRBJ2-1; the D gene is possibly TRBD2 (6 bases). Germline V gene sequence: CDR1 MGHRA, CDR2 YSYEKL. CDR3 size: 17 residues. The ends were cut back, 1 base at V and 3 bases at J, with 16 bases in the middle. CDR3 DNA: TGCGCCAGCAGCCAAGGAAAAGCTAGCGCGATCTACAATGAGCAGTTCTTC. Its protein product is CASSQGKASAIYNEQFF.

The genes are TRBV6-2 or TRBV6-3 and TRBJ2-5, with TRBD2 matching over 7 bases. The CDR3 covers 15 residues. With V trimmed by 2 bases and J by 2 bases, 5 bases remained unmatched. Germline assignment: CDR1 MNHEY and CDR2 SVGEGT. CDR3 DNA sequence: TGTGCCAGCAGTTACGATAAGCGGGGTCAAGAGACCCAGTACTTC. Its protein is CASSYDKRGQETQYF.

The chain carries TRBV11-3 and TRBJ1-1; D call uncertain. This CDR3 has 13 amino acids. V shed 5 bases and J shed 6 bases, with 13 bases lying between them. Germline V lookup: CDR1 SGHNT, CDR2 YENEEA. CDR3 residues: CASSPYRNSEAFF. The CDR3, as DNA: TGTGCCAGCAGCCCCTATAGAAACTCTGAAGCTTTCTTT.

This clonotype was seen once. This chain uses TRBV29-1 with TRBJ2-5; D may be TRBD1 (5 bases). V dropped 3 bases and J dropped 1 base, with 18 bases sitting between them. The germline CDR1 and CDR2 sequences are SQVTM and ANQGSEA. The CDR3 is 16 residues long. The CDR3, as DNA: TGCAGCGTTGACTCAGGGTGGATAGGTTCCCAAGAGACCCAGTACTTC. It codes for CSVDSGWIGSQETQYF. Based on the CDR3 plus reference TRBV29-1 and TRBJ2-5, the full variable domain is SAVISQKPSRDICQRGTSLTIQCQVDSQVTMMFWYRQQPGQSLTLIATANQGSEATYESGFVIDKFPISRPNLTFSTLTVSNMSPEDSSIYLCSVDSGWIGSQETQYFGPGTRLLVL.

This chain uses TRBV11-3 with TRBJ2-3, with 10 nucleotides matching TRBD2. The CDR3 runs 13 residues. The V gene's germline CDR1 is SGHNT and CDR2 YENEEA. Trimming removed 6 bases from V and 6 bases from J; junction bases left unmatched: 3. Here the CDR3 reads CASRTSGTDTQYF. The CDR3 DNA is TGTGCCAGCAGAACTAGCGGGACCGATACGCAGTATTTT.

V and J are TRBV29-1 and TRBJ2-1; 8 nucleotides line up with TRBD1. J was trimmed by 0 bases and V by 4 bases; bases with no gene match: 2. CDR3 size: 14 residues. CDR1 is SQVTM and CDR2 is ANQGSEA in the germline V gene. Here the CDR3 DNA reads TGCAGCGTTGCAGACAGGGGCTCCTACAATGAGCAGTTCTTC. This encodes CSVADRGSYNEQFF.

This clonotype occurred once. The chain combines TRBV6-5 with TRBJ1-1; D call uncertain. In germline, CDR1 is MNHEY, CDR2 SVGAGI. The CDR3 is made up of 16 amino acids. The germline V and J ends were trimmed by 3 bases and 0 bases, with 14 bases remaining between them. The DNA for the CDR3 is TGTGCCAGCAGTTATCACGGACGGAATATGAACACTGAAGCTTTCTTT. This encodes CASSYHGRNMNTEAFF.

The count of this clonotype is one. V gene TRBV4-2 combines with J gene TRBJ2-4; TRBD1 matches 10 bases. Germline V gene sequence: CDR1 LGHNA, CDR2 YNFKEQ. V lost 4 bases and J lost 8; bases outside the gene matches: 5. The CDR3 is made up of 14 amino acids. The CDR3 region has the DNA TGTGCCAGCAGCCCCGGGACAGGGGTGGACATTCAGTACTTC. Translating it yields CASSPGTGVDIQYF.

This chain links TRBV30 with TRBJ2-7; D ambiguous. CDR1 GTSNPN and CDR2 SVGIG come from the germline V gene (reference sequence). V lost 5 bases and J lost 4, with 12 bases in between. The length of the CDR3 is 12 residues. The DNA of the CDR3 is TGTGCCTGGGCCCTGTCAGTTTACGAGCAGTACTTC. It yields the protein CAWALSVYEQYF.

This chain uses TRBV12-3 or TRBV12-4 with TRBJ2-3; D is ambiguous. Deletions cut 5 bases from V and 3 bases from J, with 9 bases between. This CDR3 spans 13 amino acids. CDR3 in amino acids: CASSPRLTDTQYF. In DNA, the CDR3 is TGTGCCAGCAGTCCTAGACTTACAGATACGCAGTATTTT.